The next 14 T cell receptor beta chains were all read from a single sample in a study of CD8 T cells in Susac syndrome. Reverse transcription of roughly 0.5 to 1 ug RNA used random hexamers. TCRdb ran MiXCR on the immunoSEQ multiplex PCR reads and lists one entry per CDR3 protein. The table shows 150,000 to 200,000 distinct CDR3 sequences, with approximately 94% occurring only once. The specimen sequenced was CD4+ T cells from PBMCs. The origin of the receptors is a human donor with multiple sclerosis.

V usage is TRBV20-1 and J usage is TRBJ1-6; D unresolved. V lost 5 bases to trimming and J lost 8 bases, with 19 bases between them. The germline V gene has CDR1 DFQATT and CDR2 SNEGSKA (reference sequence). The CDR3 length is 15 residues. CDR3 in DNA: TGCAGTGCTCCCGGGTGGGGAGGGATAGATTCACCCCTCCACTTT. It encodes CSAPGWGGIDSPLHF.

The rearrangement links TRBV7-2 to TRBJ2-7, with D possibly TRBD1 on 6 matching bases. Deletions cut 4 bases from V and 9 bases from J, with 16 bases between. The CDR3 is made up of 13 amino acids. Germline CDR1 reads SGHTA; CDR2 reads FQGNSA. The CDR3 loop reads CASSSHQGGGQYF. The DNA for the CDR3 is TGTGCCAGCAGCTCCCACCAAGGGGGTGGGCAGTACTTC.

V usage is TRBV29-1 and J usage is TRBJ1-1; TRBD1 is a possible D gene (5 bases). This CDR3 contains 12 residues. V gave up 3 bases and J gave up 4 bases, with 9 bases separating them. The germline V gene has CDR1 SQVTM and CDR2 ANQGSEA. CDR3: CSVDHGGTEAFF. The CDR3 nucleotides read TGCAGCGTTGATCACGGGGGCACTGAAGCTTTCTTT.

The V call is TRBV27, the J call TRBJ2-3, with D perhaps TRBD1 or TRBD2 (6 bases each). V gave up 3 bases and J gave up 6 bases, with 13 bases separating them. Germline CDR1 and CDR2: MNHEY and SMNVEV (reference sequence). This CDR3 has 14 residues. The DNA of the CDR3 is TGTGCCAGCAGTTTTTCTAGGGGGAGGGATACGCAGTATTTT. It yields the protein CASSFSRGRDTQYF.

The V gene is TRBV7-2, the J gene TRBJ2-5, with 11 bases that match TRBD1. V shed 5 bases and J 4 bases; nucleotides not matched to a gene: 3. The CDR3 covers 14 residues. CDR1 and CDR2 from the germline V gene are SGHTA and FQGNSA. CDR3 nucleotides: TGTGCCAGCAGCGGGACAGGGGGGGCAGAGACCCAGTACTTC. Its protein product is CASSGTGGAETQYF. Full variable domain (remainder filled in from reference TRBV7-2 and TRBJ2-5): GAGVSQSPSNKVTEKGKDVELRCDPISGHTALYWYRQSLGQGLEFLIYFQGNSAPDKSGLPSDRFSAERTGGSVSTLTIQRTQQEDSAVYLCASSGTGGAETQYFGPGTRLLVL.

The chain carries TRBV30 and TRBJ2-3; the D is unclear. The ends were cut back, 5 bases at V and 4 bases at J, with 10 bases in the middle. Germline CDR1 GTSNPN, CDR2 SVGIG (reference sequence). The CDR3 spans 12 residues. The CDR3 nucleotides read TGTGCCTGGGACACCGGCGCAGATACGCAGTATTTT. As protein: CAWDTGADTQYF.

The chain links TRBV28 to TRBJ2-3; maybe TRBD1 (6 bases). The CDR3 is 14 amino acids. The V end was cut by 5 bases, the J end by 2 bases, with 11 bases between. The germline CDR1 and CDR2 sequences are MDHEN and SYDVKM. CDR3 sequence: CASSKQGTTDTQYF. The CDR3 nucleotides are TGTGCCAGCAGTAAACAGGGTACCACAGATACGCAGTATTTT.

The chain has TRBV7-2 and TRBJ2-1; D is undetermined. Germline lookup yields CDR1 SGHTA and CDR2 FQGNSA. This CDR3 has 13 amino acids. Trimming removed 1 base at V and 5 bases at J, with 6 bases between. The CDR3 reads CASSLDKDNEQFF. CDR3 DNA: TGTGCCAGCAGCTTAGATAAGGACAATGAGCAGTTCTTC.

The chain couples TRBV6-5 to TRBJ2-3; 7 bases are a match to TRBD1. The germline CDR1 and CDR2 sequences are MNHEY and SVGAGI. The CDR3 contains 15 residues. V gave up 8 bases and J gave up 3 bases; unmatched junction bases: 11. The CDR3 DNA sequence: TGTGCCAGCGGCAATTGGGACAGAGAAACAGATACGCAGTATTTT. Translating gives CASGNWDRETDTQYF.

CDR3 sequence reads: CASSLGFGLRQDEQFF. The CDR3, as DNA: TGTGCCAGCAGCTTAGGGTTCGGACTTCGGCAGGATGAGCAGTTCTTC. The chain employs TRBV7-2 and TRBJ2-1; D might be TRBD2 (5 bases). The ends were cut back, 1 base at V and 8 bases at J, with 18 bases in the middle. From germline, CDR1 is SGHTA and CDR2 FQGNSA. The CDR3 spans 16 residues.

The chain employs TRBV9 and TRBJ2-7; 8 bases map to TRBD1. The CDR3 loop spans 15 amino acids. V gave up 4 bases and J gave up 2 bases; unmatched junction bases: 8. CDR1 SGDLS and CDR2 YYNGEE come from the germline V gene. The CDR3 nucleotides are TGTGCCAGCAGCCCCACCGGGACAGGCGCCTACGAGCAGTACTTC. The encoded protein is CASSPTGTGAYEQYF.

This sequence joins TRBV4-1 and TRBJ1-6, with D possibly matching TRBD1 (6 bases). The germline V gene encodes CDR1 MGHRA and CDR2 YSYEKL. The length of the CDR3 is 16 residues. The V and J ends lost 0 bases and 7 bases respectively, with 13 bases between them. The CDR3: CASSQDLYRENSPLHF. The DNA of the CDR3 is TGCGCCAGCAGCCAAGATCTTTACAGGGAGAATTCACCCCTCCACTTT.

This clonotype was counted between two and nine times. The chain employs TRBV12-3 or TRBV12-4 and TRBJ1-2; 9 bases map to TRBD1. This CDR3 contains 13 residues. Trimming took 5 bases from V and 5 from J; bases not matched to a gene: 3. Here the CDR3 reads CASSPGTGYGYTF. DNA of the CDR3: TGTGCCAGCAGTCCCGGGACAGGGTATGGCTACACCTTC.

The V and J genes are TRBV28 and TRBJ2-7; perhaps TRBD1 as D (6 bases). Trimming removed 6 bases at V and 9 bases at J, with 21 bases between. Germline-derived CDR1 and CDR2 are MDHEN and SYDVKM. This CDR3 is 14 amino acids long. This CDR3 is CASSKNRVVPGQYF. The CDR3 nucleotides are TGTGCCAGCAGCAAAAACAGGGTTGTCCCCGGGCAGTACTTC.